This T cell receptor (beta chain) stems from a study of immune heterogeneity within non-small cell lung tumors. Bulk tumor genomic DNA was the template, and each sample received around 650 ng. During surgery, each primary tumor gave multiple biopsies spaced as far apart as possible. Patients underwent curative surgery for non-small cell lung cancer (untreated and newly diagnosed). Donation came from patients with newly diagnosed non-small cell lung cancer who were having surgery with curative intent. General observations from the study: Individual patients showed largely nonoverlapping sets of high-frequency T-cell receptor beta clonotypes.

The sample holds many counts of this clonotype. The antigen is undetermined. This CDR3 has 13 residues. J lost 0 bases, V lost 7 bases, and 5 bases had no gene match. Germline V gives CDR1 GTSNPN, CDR2 SVGIG (reference sequence). Multiplex PCR employing 32 V and 13 J primers generated amplicons of the TCR beta CDR3. TCRdb re-called the multiplex PCR reads with MiXCR, one entry per CDR3 protein. The sample lists roughly 9,700 distinct CDR3 sequences; 17% were seen once. Sequenced input: lung tumor tissue. This chain uses TRBV30 with TRBJ2-5; 7 nucleotides line up with TRBD2. This sequence originates from a man aged 40-55 years with non-small cell lung cancer. CDR3 protein: CASKTSNQETQYF. DNA for the CDR3: TGTGCCTCGAAGACTAGCAACCAAGAGACCCAGTACTTC.